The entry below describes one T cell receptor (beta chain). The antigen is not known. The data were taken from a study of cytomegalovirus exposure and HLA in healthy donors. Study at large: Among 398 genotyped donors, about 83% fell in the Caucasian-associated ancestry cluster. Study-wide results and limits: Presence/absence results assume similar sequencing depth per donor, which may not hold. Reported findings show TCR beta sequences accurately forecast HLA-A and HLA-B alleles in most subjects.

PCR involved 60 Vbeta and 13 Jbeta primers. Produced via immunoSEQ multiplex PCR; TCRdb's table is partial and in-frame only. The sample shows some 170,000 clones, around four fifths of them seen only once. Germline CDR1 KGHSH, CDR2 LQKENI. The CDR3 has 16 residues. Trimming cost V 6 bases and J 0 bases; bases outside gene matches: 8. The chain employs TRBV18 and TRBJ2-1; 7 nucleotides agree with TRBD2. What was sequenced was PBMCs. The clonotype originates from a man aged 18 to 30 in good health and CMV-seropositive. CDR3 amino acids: CASSLHGGSSYNEQFF. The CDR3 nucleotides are TGTGCCAGCTCCCTTCACGGGGGGAGCTCCTACAATGAGCAGTTCTTC.